This T cell receptor beta chain was captured in a study of blood T cells in healthy people across ages. Next came a second PCR, run for roughly 7 to 12 cycles, which used a sample-barcoded 5' primer along with a J-beta primer mix. TCRdb passed the 5' RACE reads through MiXCR, listing each CDR3 protein once. Of around 900,000 distinct CDR3 sequences detected, roughly 51% appear once; the ten largest clones hold about a fifth. Germline V lookup: CDR1 SGHAT, CDR2 FQNNGV. The CDR3 runs 15 residues. V was trimmed by 7 bases and J by 2 bases, leaving 18 bases between them. The sample was blood. V usage is TRBV11-2 and J usage is TRBJ2-7, with a weak D call TRBD1 (6 bases). The sequence came from a woman aged 55-69 years in good health. The CDR3 bases are TGTGCCAGCAACTCGACAGGCGTAACGGCCTACGAGCAGTACTTC. It specifies CASNSTGVTAYEQYF.